This T cell receptor (beta chain) stems from a study of OX40 agonist ivuxolimab in advanced cancers. Assay used: immunoSEQ multiplex PCR; TCRdb lists only in-frame clones, some missing. The table shows under 70,000 clones, with 86% occurring only once. The CDR3 loop spans 15 amino acids. V dropped 1 base and J dropped 4 bases, with 11 bases sitting between them. CDR1 and CDR2 (germline): SGHNT, YENEEA. This TCR came from an adult with an advanced solid tumor such as melanoma, head and neck, liver or kidney cancer. Sequences were derived from CD4+ or CD8+ T cells sorted from blood, sampled in a trial of the OX40 agonist ivuxolimab. J is TRBJ2-1 and V is TRBV11-3; TRBD1 is a possible D gene (5 bases). CDR3 DNA sequence: TGTGCCAGCAGCTTAGGATTGCAGGGTTACAATGAGCAGTTCTTC. Its translation: CASSLGLQGYNEQFF.